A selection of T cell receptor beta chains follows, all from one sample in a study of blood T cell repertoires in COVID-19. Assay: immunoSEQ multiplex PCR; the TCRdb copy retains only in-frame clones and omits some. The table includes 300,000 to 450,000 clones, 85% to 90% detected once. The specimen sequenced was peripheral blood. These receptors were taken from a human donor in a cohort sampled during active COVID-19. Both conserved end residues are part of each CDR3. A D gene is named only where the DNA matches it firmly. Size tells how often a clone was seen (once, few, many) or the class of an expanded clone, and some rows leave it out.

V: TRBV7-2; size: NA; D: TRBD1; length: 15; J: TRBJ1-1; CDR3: CASRLTGGTGTEAFF; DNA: TGTGCCAGCAGACTGACAGGGGGCACGGGCACTGAAGCTTTCTTT
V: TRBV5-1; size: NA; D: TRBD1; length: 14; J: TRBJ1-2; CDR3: CASSWGQTNYGYTF; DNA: TGCGCCAGCAGCTGGGGACAGACTAACTATGGCTACACCTTC
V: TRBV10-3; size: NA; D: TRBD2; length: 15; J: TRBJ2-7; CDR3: CAISEGSGSFYEQYF; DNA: TGTGCCATCAGTGAGGGTAGCGGGAGTTTCTACGAGCAGTACTTC
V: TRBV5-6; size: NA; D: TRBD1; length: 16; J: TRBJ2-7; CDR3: CASSLFDRVGAYEQYF; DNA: TGTGCCAGCAGCTTGTTCGACAGGGTGGGAGCCTACGAGCAGTACTTC
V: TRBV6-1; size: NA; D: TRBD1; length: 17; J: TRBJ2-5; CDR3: CASRESPPQGFEETQYF; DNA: TGTGCCAGCAGGGAATCACCCCCACAGGGGTTTGAAGAGACCCAGTACTTC
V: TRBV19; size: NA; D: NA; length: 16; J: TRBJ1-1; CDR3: CASNVVEAVRVSEAFF; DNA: TGTGCCAGTAATGTCGTGGAGGCGGTTCGTGTTTCTGAAGCTTTCTTT
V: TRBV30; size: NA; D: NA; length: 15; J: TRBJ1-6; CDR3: CAWSDTDLFNSPLHF; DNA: TGTGCCTGGAGTGACACAGACCTTTTTAATTCACCCCTCCACTTT
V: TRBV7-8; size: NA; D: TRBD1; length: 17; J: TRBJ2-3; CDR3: CASSLLSRQGATDTQYF; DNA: TGTGCCAGCAGCCTTCTTTCACGCCAGGGGGCCACAGATACGCAGTATTTT
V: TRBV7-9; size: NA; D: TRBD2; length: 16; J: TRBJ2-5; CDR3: CASSSVVASGGETQYF; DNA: TGTGCCAGCAGCTCCGTCGTTGCGAGCGGGGGAGAGACCCAGTACTTC
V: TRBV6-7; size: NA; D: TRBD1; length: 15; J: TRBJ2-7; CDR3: CASSKRTGATYEQYF; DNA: TGTGCCAGCAGTAAAAGGACAGGGGCAACCTACGAGCAGTACTTC
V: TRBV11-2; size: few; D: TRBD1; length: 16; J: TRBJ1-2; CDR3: CASSLILGQENYGYTF; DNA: TGTGCCAGCAGCCTAATATTGGGACAGGAGAACTATGGCTACACCTTC
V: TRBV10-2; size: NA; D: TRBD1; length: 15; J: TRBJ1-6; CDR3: CASSDGDRDGSPLHF; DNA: TGCGCCAGCAGTGACGGGGACAGGGACGGTTCACCCCTCCACTTT
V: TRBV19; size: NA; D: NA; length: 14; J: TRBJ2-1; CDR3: CATKVEGPNDEQFF; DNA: TGTGCCACTAAGGTGGAGGGGCCAAACGATGAGCAGTTCTTC
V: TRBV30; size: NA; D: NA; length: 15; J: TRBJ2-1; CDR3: CAWSVGTRSYNEQFF; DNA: TGTGCCTGGAGTGTAGGGACACGATCCTACAATGAGCAGTTCTTC
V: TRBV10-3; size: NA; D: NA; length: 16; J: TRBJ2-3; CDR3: CAISTPQAGFTDTQYF; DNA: TGTGCCATCTCTACTCCCCAAGCGGGTTTCACAGATACGCAGTATTTT
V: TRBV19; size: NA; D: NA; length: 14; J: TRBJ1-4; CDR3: CASSIPQGGEKLFF; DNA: TGTGCCAGTAGTATACCTCAGGGCGGAGAAAAACTGTTTTTT
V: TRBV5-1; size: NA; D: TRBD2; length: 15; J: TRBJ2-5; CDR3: CASSLGGGSHETQYF; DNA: TGCGCCAGCAGCTTGGGGGGAGGGTCACACGAGACCCAGTACTTC
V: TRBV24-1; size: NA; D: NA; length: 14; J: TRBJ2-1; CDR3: CATSQGRGNNEQFF; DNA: TGTGCCACCAGTCAGGGTAGGGGAAACAATGAGCAGTTCTTC
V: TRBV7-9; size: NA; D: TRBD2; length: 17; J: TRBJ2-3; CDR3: CASSVLAGGPTGDTQYF; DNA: TGTGCCAGCAGCGTACTAGCGGGGGGGCCCACGGGAGATACGCAGTATTTT
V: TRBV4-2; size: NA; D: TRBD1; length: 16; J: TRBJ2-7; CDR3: CASSQERGQSSYEQYF; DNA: TGTGCCAGCAGCCAAGAACGGGGACAGTCGTCCTACGAGCAGTACTTC
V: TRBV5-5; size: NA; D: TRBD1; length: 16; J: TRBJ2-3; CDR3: CASSSRTGLGTDTQYF; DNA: TGTGCCAGCAGCTCTCGGACAGGGCTGGGCACAGATACGCAGTATTTT
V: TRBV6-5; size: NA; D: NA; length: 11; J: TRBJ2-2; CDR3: CASQNTGELFF; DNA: TGTGCCAGCCAGAACACCGGGGAGCTGTTTTTT